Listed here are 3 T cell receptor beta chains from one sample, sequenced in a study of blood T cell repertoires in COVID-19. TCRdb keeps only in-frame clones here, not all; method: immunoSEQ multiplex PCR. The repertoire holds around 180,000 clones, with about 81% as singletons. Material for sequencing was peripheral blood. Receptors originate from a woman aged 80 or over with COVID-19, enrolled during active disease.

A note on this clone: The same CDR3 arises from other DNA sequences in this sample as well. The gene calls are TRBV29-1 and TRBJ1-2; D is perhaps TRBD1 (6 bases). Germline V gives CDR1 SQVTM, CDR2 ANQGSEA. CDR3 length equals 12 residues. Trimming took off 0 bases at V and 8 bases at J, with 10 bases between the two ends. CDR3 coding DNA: TGCAGCGTTGAAGAGGGGGCTGGAGGCTACACCTTC. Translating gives CSVEEGAGGYTF.

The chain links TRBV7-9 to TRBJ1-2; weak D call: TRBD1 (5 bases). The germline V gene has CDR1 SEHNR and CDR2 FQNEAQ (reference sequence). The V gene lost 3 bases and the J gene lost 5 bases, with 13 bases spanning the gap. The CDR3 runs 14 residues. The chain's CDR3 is CASSFREEGYGYTF. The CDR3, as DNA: TGTGCCAGCAGCTTCAGGGAGGAGGGGTATGGCTACACCTTC.

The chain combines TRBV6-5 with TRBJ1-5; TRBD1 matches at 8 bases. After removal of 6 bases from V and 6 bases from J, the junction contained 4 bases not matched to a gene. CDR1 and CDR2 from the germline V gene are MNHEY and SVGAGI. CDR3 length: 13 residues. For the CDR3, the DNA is TGTGCCAGCAGCGGACAGGGTAGTCAGCCCCAGCATTTT. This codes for CASSGQGSQPQHF.